This T cell receptor (beta chain) was sequenced for a study of control samples from healthy donors and cancer patients. Method: immunoSEQ multiplex PCR; TCRdb's copy keeps in-frame clones and lacks some. The sample includes roughly 69,000 clones, roughly 86% seen only once; the top ten take approximately 2.1%. The V gene's germline CDR1 is LNHDA and CDR2 SQIVND (reference sequence). The CDR3 covers 20 residues. Trimming shortened V by 0 bases and J by 0 bases, and 23 bases separated the two germline ends. The receptor's source is a woman between 45 and 60 years old with head and neck cancer. V and J are TRBV19 and TRBJ1-2; maybe TRBD1 (5 bases). Sequencing was carried out using PBMCs. CDR3 amino acids: CASSIDRGRQPGGSNYGYTF. As DNA, the CDR3 is TGTGCCAGTAGTATAGATCGGGGCAGGCAGCCGGGAGGATCTAACTATGGCTACACCTTC.